The 6 T cell receptor beta chains below come from one sample, sequenced in a study of cytomegalovirus exposure and HLA in healthy donors. The PCR had 60 Vbeta and 13 Jbeta primers. Clones were sequenced by immunoSEQ multiplex PCR, and TCRdb holds only the in-frame ones, with some missing. The table records 110,000 or so clones, roughly 69% of them present only once. Sequencing used PBMCs. These receptor sequences come from a human donor in good health.

The chain has TRBV4-3 and TRBJ2-7; D may be TRBD1 (5 bases). The length of the CDR3 is 15 residues. In germline, CDR1 is LGHNA, CDR2 YSLEER. The V end was cut by 4 bases, the J end by 3 bases, with 16 bases between. This CDR3 reads CASSPPGAAIYEQYF. The CDR3, as DNA: TGCGCCAGCAGCCCCCCTGGGGCAGCCATCTACGAGCAGTACTTC.

V usage is TRBV30 and J usage is TRBJ2-7, with 8 bases that match TRBD1. The J segment lost 5 bases and the V segment lost 0 bases, leaving 3 bases of the junction unmatched. CDR3 size: 13 residues. The germline V gene encodes CDR1 GTSNPN and CDR2 SVGIG (reference sequence). The CDR3 here is CAWSVTGGDEQYF. CDR3 DNA: TGTGCCTGGAGTGTAACAGGGGGTGACGAGCAGTACTTC.

The chain employs TRBV27 and TRBJ2-1; 9 bases fit TRBD2. Germline V lookup: CDR1 MNHEY, CDR2 SMNVEV (reference sequence). J was trimmed by 5 bases and V by 6 bases; bases with no gene match: 8. This CDR3 has 15 amino acids. The CDR3 DNA reads TGTGCCAGCAGCTTTAGGTGGACTAGCGACAATGAGCAGTTCTTC. It specifies CASSFRWTSDNEQFF.

The chain uses TRBV27 and TRBJ2-1; 10 bases map to TRBD1. V shed 5 bases and J 6 bases; nucleotides not matched to a gene: 10. The CDR3 consists of 16 residues. Germline CDR1 reads MNHEY; CDR2 reads SMNVEV (reference sequence). DNA for the CDR3: TGTGCCAGCAGTAGCGCCGGGACAGGGGTTGCCAATGAGCAGTTCTTC. Protein sequence: CASSSAGTGVANEQFF.

The chain links TRBV15 to TRBJ1-2; the D is unclear. V was shortened by 3 bases and J by 7 bases, with 27 bases between the two germline ends. Germline V gene data show CDR1 as LNHNV and CDR2 as YYDKDF (reference sequence). The CDR3 runs 18 residues. The CDR3 DNA follows: TGTGCCACCAGCAGTCTAGGACGCTTGAGGACGACCGAGGGTGGCTACACCTTC. Translated: CATSSLGRLRTTEGGYTF.

The rearrangement joins TRBV15 to TRBJ1-4; D may be TRBD1 (6 bases). The CDR3 spans 15 residues. Per the germline V gene, CDR1 is LNHNV and CDR2 is YYDKDF (reference sequence). The V and J ends lost 5 bases and 0 bases respectively, with 10 bases between them. The CDR3 nucleotides are TGTGCCACCAGCTATAACAGGGCAACTAATGAAAAACTGTTTTTT. Its protein is CATSYNRATNEKLFF.